The TCR beta chain described here comes from a study of T cells after yellow fever vaccination. Study summary: Each low-cell-number fraction was prepared by means of SMART-Seq v4 Ultra Low Input. Broader study findings: Reappearance after the booster was observed for most primary-vaccination clones (about 97% CD4, around 90% CD8).

A process of 5'RACE template switching, which added a universal primer site and UMIs, was used to make TCR cDNA. TCRdb fed the 5' RACE reads into MiXCR, producing one record per CDR3 protein. The repertoire includes 310,000 or so distinct CDR3 sequences, around 6.8% of them detected once, and 18% sits in the top ten. This CDR3 has 14 amino acids. Germline assignment: CDR1 DFQATT and CDR2 SNEGSKA (reference sequence). Trimming removed 5 bases from V and 8 bases from J, with 18 bases in between. This clonotype was counted only a few times. Its antigen is unidentified. The V and J genes are TRBV20-1 and TRBJ1-4; D unclear. Sample: PBMCs, taken roughly 46 days after the first yellow fever vaccination. The source is a man younger than 35 who received the YFV17D yellow fever vaccine. The CDR3 sequence: CSAETQGIGEKLFF. For the CDR3, the DNA is TGCAGTGCTGAAACACAAGGGATAGGCGAAAAACTGTTTTTT.